This entry lists 7 T cell receptor beta chains sequenced from one sample in a study of tumor and adjacent non-tumor tissue in lung cancer. TCRbeta libraries were built with three rounds of nested PCR, modified from ARM-PCR. TCRdb re-derived calls from the multiplex PCR reads in MiXCR, one entry per CDR3 protein. This table holds some 80,000 distinct CDR3 sequences, about 82% found once. This sample's RNA came from whole unsorted tissue. The normal lung tissue was taken more than 3 cm from the tumor edge. Material for sequencing was distant non-tumor lung tissue. The receptors here all came from a man aged 55 to 70 with non-small cell lung cancer.

Concerning this clonotype: Possible read error: a much larger clone is one base away. The genes are TRBV7-8 and TRBJ2-3; D is tentatively TRBD1 or TRBD2 (6 bases each). This CDR3 has 13 amino acids. The V end was cut by 10 bases, the J end by 2 bases, with 13 bases between. In germline, CDR1 is SGHVS, CDR2 FQNEAQ. CDR3 DNA sequence: TGTGCCACCGTAACGGGGGCCACAGATACGCAGTATTTT. Translated: CATVTGATDTQYF.

This chain uses TRBV25-1 with TRBJ1-2; 7 bases map to TRBD1. Germline assignment: CDR1 MGHDK and CDR2 SYGVNS. The V and J ends lost 4 bases and 3 bases, in that order; junction bases with no gene match: 2. This CDR3 contains 13 residues. CDR3 loop: CASSGDRDYGYTF. CDR3 in DNA: TGTGCCAGCAGTGGGGACAGAGACTATGGCTACACCTTC.

About this clonotype itself: A much larger clone differs from this one at a single base, so this may be a read error. V gene TRBV20-1 combines with J gene TRBJ2-7, with TRBD2 matching over 9 bases. There are 15 residues in the CDR3. Unmatched junction bases numbered 12, after V lost 7 bases and J lost 2 bases. Germline CDR1 DFQATT, CDR2 SNEGSKA (reference sequence). Here the CDR3 reads CSVTAGRGGTYEQYF. CDR3 DNA: TGCAGTGTCACCGCTGGGCGGGGGGGTACCTACGAGCAGTACTTC.

A few counts support this clonotype. The rearrangement joins TRBV6-5 to TRBJ2-6; 10 nucleotides agree with TRBD2. The trim removed 9 bases at V and 0 bases at J, leaving 8 bases unmatched. The germline CDR1 and CDR2 sequences are MNHEY and SVGAGI. The CDR3 length is 17 residues. This CDR3 is CASSLAGANSGANVLTF. In DNA, the CDR3 is TGTGCCAGTAGTCTAGCGGGAGCCAACTCTGGGGCCAACGTCCTGACTTTC.

The chain uses TRBV6-5 and TRBJ2-7; 8 bases match TRBD1. This CDR3 contains 16 residues. Germline V gene sequence: CDR1 MNHEY, CDR2 SVGAGI. The CDR3 loop reads CTSTYGGTGHSYEQYF. The CDR3 DNA follows: TGTACTAGCACTTATGGGGGGACAGGTCACTCCTACGAGCAGTACTTC.

The rearrangement uses TRBV6-2 or TRBV6-3 and TRBJ2-3; 10 bases align to TRBD2. The trim removed 7 bases at V and 2 bases at J, leaving 15 bases unmatched. Per the germline V gene, CDR1 is MNHEY and CDR2 is SVGEGT. The CDR3 has 18 residues. DNA of the CDR3: TGTGCCAGCAATGACGATGGGTTACTAGCGGGGTTCACAGATACGCAGTATTTT. Translation: CASNDDGLLAGFTDTQYF.

This clonotype showed up just once. The junction departs from germline at one end; a sequencing error may be responsible. The J gene is TRBJ2-5, the V gene TRBV5-1; D call uncertain. The CDR3 runs to 14 residues. Germline CDR1 is SGHRS and CDR2 is YFSETQ. The CDR3 is CASSLVPDMETQYF. CDR3 DNA: TGTGCCAGCAGCTTGGTGCCAGATATGGAGACCCAATACTTC.